The 17 T cell receptor beta chains presented below share a single source sample, sequenced in a study. In TCRdb, the RT-PCR reads were re-called with MiXCR into one record per CDR3 protein. The sample lists about 680,000 distinct CDR3 sequences, 11% to 15% occurring once. Sequencing was done on a sample of memory CD4+ T cells from blood. These receptors came from a female donor in good health, serving as a healthy control.

The rearrangement uses TRBV3-1 and TRBJ1-6; no definite D call. The V and J ends lost 1 base and 17 bases respectively, with 18 bases between them. The CDR3 spans 14 residues. Looked up from germline, CDR1 is LGHDT and CDR2 is YNNKEL (reference sequence). The DNA of the CDR3 is TGTGCCAGCAGCCAAGGCGTCTATAATTCACCTTTCCACTTT. The encoded protein is CASSQGVYNSPFHF.

This rearrangement joins TRBV5-6 to TRBJ2-5; tentative D call: TRBD1 (6 bases). The CDR3 has 16 residues. CDR1 SGHDT and CDR2 YYEEEE come from the germline V gene. V lost 0 bases and J lost 0, with 12 bases in between. The chain's CDR3 is CASSLAGWGHQETQYF. The CDR3 DNA follows: TGTGCCAGCAGCTTGGCCGGTTGGGGGCACCAAGAGACCCAGTACTTC.

The chain has TRBV19 and TRBJ2-7, with 8 bases matching TRBD1. Germline CDR1 and CDR2: LNHDA and SQIVND (reference sequence). This CDR3 has 15 amino acids. V shed 4 bases, J shed 9 bases, and the junction held 14 bases outside the gene matches. CDR3 sequence reads: CASSTRSSTGARQYF. The CDR3 nucleotides read TGTGCCAGTAGTACCCGAAGCTCGACAGGGGCCCGGCAGTACTTC.

This clonotype was recorded a few times. This is likely a read error, given that the CDR3 carries no conserved phenylalanine or tryptophan at its end. It is unclear where the CDR3 begins or ends on the DNA, so no DNA is shown, and the CDR3 is as TCRdb lists it. The rearrangement joins TRBV20-1 to TRBJ1-2; the table's D call of TRBD1 was not tested on the DNA. The CDR3 adds up to 13 amino acids, both ends counted. Germline CDR1 is DFQATT and CDR2 is SNEGSKA (reference sequence). Here the CDR3 reads CSARARAGLYSLY.

Ten or more counts support this clonotype. The CDR3 loop is CASSLVHGGNEQFF. DNA for the CDR3: TGTGCCAGCAGCTTAGTACACGGCGGCAATGAGCAGTTCTTC. V is TRBV7-2 and J is TRBJ2-1; the D is unclear. Trimming removed 1 base from V and 6 bases from J, with 10 bases in between. The CDR3 sequence is 14 residues long. Germline V lookup: CDR1 SGHTA, CDR2 FQGNSA. Using reference TRBV7-2 and TRBJ2-1 for the parts outside the CDR3, the full variable domain is GAGVSQSPSNKVTEKGKDVELRCDPISGHTALYWYRQSLGQGLEFLIYFQGNSAPDKSGLPSDRFSAERTGGSVSTLTIQRTQQEDSAVYLCASSLVHGGNEQFFGPGTRLTVL.

The genes are TRBV11-2 and TRBJ2-1; D is possibly TRBD2 (5 bases). The germline gives CDR1 SGHAT, CDR2 FQNNGV. The germline V and J ends were trimmed by 1 base and 0 bases, with 10 bases remaining between them. CDR3 length: 16 amino acids. The CDR3 nucleotides read TGTGCCAGCAGCTTAGGTAGCGCGAGCTCCTACAATGAGCAGTTCTTC. Translated, it gives CASSLGSASSYNEQFF.

This clonotype was counted many times. V gene TRBV12-3 or TRBV12-4 combines with J gene TRBJ2-3; D call uncertain. Trimming pared 6 bases from V and 1 base from J, leaving 17 bases between. The CDR3 runs to 16 residues. This CDR3 reads CASRRRSTLGTDTQYF. DNA of the CDR3: TGTGCCAGCAGACGCCGGTCGACCCTTGGCACAGATACGCAGTATTTT.

The table lists this clonotype with many counts. The V call is TRBV4-2, the J call TRBJ2-5; the D gene could be TRBD1 or TRBD2 (5 bases each). The CDR3 contains 15 residues. Germline V gene sequence: CDR1 LGHNA, CDR2 YNFKEQ. V lost 3 bases and J lost 1, with 12 bases in between. CDR3 nucleotides: TGTGCCAGCAGCCAGACCGGGACCTCCCAAGAGACCCAGTACTTC. Amino acid sequence: CASSQTGTSQETQYF.

This chain joins TRBV19 and TRBJ2-7; D is unresolved. The germline gives CDR1 LNHDA, CDR2 SQIVND (reference sequence). The CDR3 length is 13 residues. The V end was cut by 3 bases, the J end by 2 bases, with 8 bases between. The CDR3 protein is CASSIGSPYEQYF. The DNA for the CDR3 is TGTGCCAGTAGTATTGGGTCCCCCTACGAGCAGTACTTC.

The table lists this clonotype with a few counts. V is TRBV20-1 and J is TRBJ2-1; no definite D call. Trimming removed 3 bases at V and 0 bases at J, with 12 bases between. CDR1 is DFQATT and CDR2 is SNEGSKA in the germline V gene (reference sequence). The length of the CDR3 is 15 residues. CDR3 residues: CSARGRVSSYNEQFF. The CDR3 nucleotides are TGCAGTGCTAGGGGAAGGGTCAGCTCCTACAATGAGCAGTTCTTC.

The chain carries TRBV4-1 and TRBJ2-1; D may be TRBD2 (6 bases). Germline V gives CDR1 MGHRA, CDR2 YSYEKL. CDR3 length: 14 amino acids. Between the trimmed V and J ends, which lost 1 base and 6 bases, there was a span of 10 bases. CDR3 protein: CASSQGGARNEQFF. CDR3 in DNA: TGCGCCAGCAGCCAAGGCGGGGCGCGCAATGAGCAGTTCTTC.

This clonotype was detected ten times or more. V and J are TRBV27 and TRBJ2-6; D uncertain. Germline V gene sequence: CDR1 MNHEY, CDR2 SMNVEV (reference sequence). Trimming pared 5 bases from V and 0 bases from J, leaving 5 bases between. The CDR3 has 14 residues. The CDR3 nucleotides are TGTGCCAGCAGTAGACTCTCTGGGGCCAACGTCCTGACTTTC. Translation gives CASSRLSGANVLTF.

The chain is built from TRBV15 and TRBJ1-5; D uncertain. Per the germline V gene, CDR1 is LNHNV and CDR2 is YYDKDF (reference sequence). The CDR3 is 15 amino acids. The V end was cut by 1 base, the J end by 7 bases, with 14 bases between. CDR3 protein: CATSRATEATQPQHF. The CDR3 region has the DNA TGTGCCACCAGCAGAGCTACAGAGGCCACCCAGCCCCAGCATTTT.

Ten or more counts support this clonotype. The chain employs TRBV20-1 and TRBJ2-5; 14 bases agree with TRBD2. CDR1 is DFQATT and CDR2 is SNEGSKA in the germline V gene (reference sequence). The CDR3 runs to 16 residues. The V segment lost 1 base and the J segment 3 bases; nucleotides outside the gene matches: 4. The CDR3 loop reads CSARGLAGGPEETQYF. CDR3 coding DNA: TGCAGTGCTAGAGGACTAGCGGGAGGGCCGGAAGAGACCCAGTACTTC.

This clonotype was detected only a few times. V is TRBV12-3 or TRBV12-4 and J is TRBJ1-1; D call uncertain. The CDR3 contains 13 residues. V was trimmed by 1 base and J by 11 bases, leaving 14 bases between them. Written as DNA, the CDR3 is TGTGCCAGCAGTTTAGGAAGAGCAGAAAGGGCTTTCTTT. This gives the protein CASSLGRAERAFF.

This clonotype was picked up many times. The chain employs TRBV29-1 and TRBJ1-1; D is undetermined. The ends were cut back, 6 bases at V and 4 bases at J, with 15 bases in the middle. The CDR3 extends over 13 amino acids. The germline V gene has CDR1 SQVTM and CDR2 ANQGSEA. CDR3 loop: CSVADPSGTEAFF. The CDR3 bases are TGCAGCGTGGCCGACCCCTCGGGCACTGAAGCTTTCTTT. Together with reference TRBV29-1 and TRBJ1-1, the CDR3 gives the full variable domain: SAVISQKPSRDICQRGTSLTIQCQVDSQVTMMFWYRQQPGQSLTLIATANQGSEATYESGFVIDKFPISRPNLTFSTLTVSNMSPEDSSIYLCSVADPSGTEAFFGQGTRLTVV.

V and J are TRBV5-1 and TRBJ1-5; TRBD1 might be the D (5 bases). There are 14 residues in the CDR3. CDR1 and CDR2 (germline): SGHRS, YFSETQ. Trimming pared 0 bases from V and 6 bases from J, leaving 10 bases between. CDR3 DNA: TGCGCCAGCAGCTTGGGGGAGGGGAGTCAGCCCCAGCATTTT. It yields the protein CASSLGEGSQPQHF.